Included here is one T cell receptor beta chain sequence, with context. The antigen remains unidentified. TCRdb's copy holds only in-frame clones and misses some; the assay was immunoSEQ multiplex PCR. The table has 50,000 to 70,000 clones, more than 60% seen once. The data stem from a study of vaccination effects on CD4 cells after COVID-19. Regarding the study as a whole: Early post-infection timepoints were absent, and convalescent patients were few.

Subsequent to a culture period of around eleven days, CD4+ T cells were isolated. Participants each got two BNT162b2 or mRNA-1273 vaccine doses. Nucleocapsid antibodies were negative in the vaccine recipients, who had never had SARS-CoV-2 infection. This clonotype originated in a human donor who received a COVID-19 vaccine. Source: CD4+ T cells from PBMCs cultured without peptide, taken after COVID-19 vaccination.

CDR3 sequence (DNA): TGCGCCAGCAGCTTGGCGGCGGGGACCAATGAGCAGTTCTTC. This encodes CASSLAAGTNEQFF. The V call is TRBV5-1, the J call TRBJ2-1; TRBD2 might be the D (6 bases). The CDR3 sequence is 14 residues long. Trimming cost V 0 bases and J 6 bases, with 10 bases left between them. The germline CDR1 and CDR2 sequences are SGHRS and YFSETQ. Together with reference TRBV5-1 and TRBJ2-1, the CDR3 gives the full variable domain: KAGVTQTPRYLIKTRGQQVTLSCSPISGHRSVSWYQQTPGQGLQFLFEYFSETQRNKGNFPGRFSGRQFSNSRSEMNVSTLELGDSALYLCASSLAAGTNEQFFGPGTRLTVL.